These 32 T cell receptor beta chains came from one sample sequenced in a study of OX40 agonist ivuxolimab in advanced cancers. Sequenced by immunoSEQ multiplex PCR; TCRdb stores in-frame clones only, minus some. This sample carries 66,000 or so clones, approximately 90% of them seen once, and the ten largest clones take roughly 2%. The starting material was CD4+ or CD8+ T cells sorted from blood, obtained in a trial of the OX40 agonist ivuxolimab. The receptors here all came from an adult with an advanced solid tumor such as melanoma, head and neck, liver or kidney cancer.

The chain carries TRBV5-1 and TRBJ2-3; 14 positions agree with TRBD2. This CDR3 is 16 amino acids long. The V segment lost 2 bases and the J segment 4 bases; nucleotides outside the gene matches: 3. Germline CDR1 SGHRS, CDR2 YFSETQ. CDR3: CASSFGLAGGADTQYF. The CDR3 DNA reads as TGCGCCAGCAGCTTTGGACTAGCGGGGGGCGCAGATACGCAGTATTTT.

The V call is TRBV7-2, the J call TRBJ2-7; D gene ambiguous. V lost 4 bases, J lost 3 bases, and 10 bases lay in between. The V gene's germline CDR1 is SGHTA and CDR2 FQGNSA. This CDR3 contains 13 residues. The CDR3: CASSSPPRYEQYF. The CDR3 DNA is TGTGCCAGCAGCTCACCCCCCCGCTACGAGCAGTACTTC.

The genes are TRBV28 and TRBJ1-1; weak D call: TRBD1 (6 bases). V was pared by 4 bases and J by 3 bases, with 18 bases between. The CDR3 extends over 16 amino acids. Germline-derived CDR1 and CDR2 are MDHEN and SYDVKM. In DNA, the CDR3 is TGTGCCAGCAGTTACCCCTGGGACAACTGGGACACTGAAGCTTTCTTT. Translation gives CASSYPWDNWDTEAFF. Variable domain in full (rest from reference TRBV28 and TRBJ1-1): DVKVTQSSRYLVKRTGEKVFLECVQDMDHENMFWYRQDPGLGLRLIYFSYDVKMKEKGDIPEGYSVSREKKERFSLILESASTNQTSMYLCASSYPWDNWDTEAFFGQGTRLTVV.

The chain combines TRBV6-5 with TRBJ2-7; maybe TRBD1 (5 bases). The CDR3 totals 13 residues. Germline CDR1 MNHEY, CDR2 SVGAGI. The germline V and J ends were trimmed by 5 bases and 1 base, with 9 bases remaining between them. The CDR3 region has the DNA TGTGCCAGCAGTGACAGATCGTCCTACGAGCAGTACTTC. This gives the protein CASSDRSSYEQYF.

This clone was counted only a few times. In nucleotides, the CDR3 is TGTGCCAGCAGAACTCACGCTCCCCGGGACACCAACTATGGCTACACCTTC. Its translation is CASRTHAPRDTNYGYTF. The J gene is TRBJ1-2, the V gene TRBV21-1; the DNA was not compared with TRBD1, the D call given in the table. TRBV21-1 is termed a pseudogene. The CDR3 has 17 residues.

The CDR3 DNA reads TGTGCCAGCAGTCGCAGGGTTCAGAGAAACACCATATATTTT. Translating it yields CASSRRVQRNTIYF. The chain links TRBV28 to TRBJ1-3; tentative D call: TRBD1 (5 bases). The CDR3 runs to 14 residues. Germline V lookup: CDR1 MDHEN, CDR2 SYDVKM. Trimming took off 5 bases at V and 5 bases at J, with 13 bases between the two ends.

The rearrangement links TRBV18 to TRBJ1-1; D uncertain. The CDR3 length is 16 residues. Germline V CDR1 and CDR2: KGHSH, LQKENI. V dropped 1 base and J dropped 0 bases, with 12 bases sitting between them. CDR3 DNA sequence: TGTGCCAGCTCACCACGTCGGGCCTCCATGAACACTGAAGCTTTCTTT. Protein product: CASSPRRASMNTEAFF. The full variable domain, in which reference TRBV18 and TRBJ1-1 provide the parts outside the CDR3, is NAGVMQNPRHLVRRRGQEARLRCSPMKGHSHVYWYRQLPEEGLKFMVYLQKENIIDESGMPKERFSAEFPKEGPSILRIQQVVRGDSAAYFCASSPRRASMNTEAFFGQGTRLTVV.

The sample holds a few counts of this clone. This rearrangement joins TRBV19 to TRBJ1-2; TRBD1 is a possible D gene (5 bases). The germline CDR1 and CDR2 sequences are LNHDA and SQIVND (reference sequence). This CDR3 spans 14 amino acids. Trimming removed 10 bases from V and 0 bases from J, with 15 bases in between. The CDR3 loop is CATRDRPTNYGYTF. The CDR3 bases are TGTGCCACTCGTGACAGACCTACTAACTATGGCTACACCTTC.

J is TRBJ2-7 and V is TRBV6-6, with D uncertain. Germline assignment: CDR1 MNHNY and CDR2 SVGAGI (reference sequence). The CDR3 is 13 amino acids. The V end lost 0 bases, the J end lost 2 bases, and 5 bases lay between the germline ends. The CDR3 loop is CASSYSRPYEQYF. CDR3 nucleotide sequence: TGTGCCAGCAGTTACTCCAGGCCCTACGAGCAGTACTTC.

The chain has TRBV6-6 and TRBJ1-6; 9 nucleotides match TRBD1. J was trimmed by 10 bases and V by 4 bases; bases with no gene match: 5. Germline-derived CDR1 and CDR2 are MNHNY and SVGAGI (reference sequence). The CDR3 loop spans 14 amino acids. The CDR3 nucleotides are TGTGCCAGCAGTTCCCGGGACAGGGTCTCACCCCTCCACTTT. It specifies CASSSRDRVSPLHF.

The chain has TRBV2 and TRBJ2-7, with D perhaps matching TRBD2 (5 bases). Trimming removed 3 bases from V and 4 bases from J, with 13 bases in between. The germline V gene has CDR1 SNHLY and CDR2 FYNNEI. CDR3 size: 14 residues. The CDR3, as DNA: TGTGCCAGCAGTGAGGCCCTGGGAGCTTACGAGCAGTACTTC. This sequence encodes CASSEALGAYEQYF. Full variable domain (outside the CDR3, taken from reference TRBV2 and TRBJ2-7): EPEVTQTPSHQVTQMGQEVILRCVPISNHLYFYWYRQILGQKVEFLVSFYNNEISEKSEIFDDQFSVERPDGSNFTLKIRSTKLEDSAMYFCASSEALGAYEQYFGPGTRLTVT.

J is TRBJ1-3 and V is TRBV6-6, with 7 bases lining up with TRBD1. Germline V gene data show CDR1 as MNHNY and CDR2 as SVGAGI (reference sequence). V lost 5 bases and J lost 0; bases outside the gene matches: 4. The CDR3 has 15 amino acids. CDR3 coding DNA: TGTGCCAGCAGTCAGGACAGGAGCTCTGGAAACACCATATATTTT. It specifies CASSQDRSSGNTIYF.

This clone was seen only a few times. This sequence joins TRBV4-1 and TRBJ2-5, with D possibly matching TRBD2 (5 bases). The CDR3 loop spans 13 amino acids. V gave up 4 bases and J gave up 5 bases, with 11 bases separating them. The germline V gene encodes CDR1 MGHRA and CDR2 YSYEKL. The CDR3 here is CASSPSGWETQYF. As DNA, the CDR3 is TGCGCCAGCAGCCCCTCGGGGTGGGAGACCCAGTACTTC.

The chain has TRBV5-1 and TRBJ2-7; TRBD1 might be the D (6 bases). This CDR3 has 14 residues. V was pared by 2 bases and J by 1 base, with 10 bases between. Germline V gene lookup returns CDR1 SGHRS and CDR2 YFSETQ. The CDR3 coding sequence is TGCGCCAGCAGCTTACCCGGGACATCCTACGAGCAGTACTTC. Its protein product is CASSLPGTSYEQYF.

In its sample, this clone was seen a few times. The chain recombines TRBV9 with TRBJ1-2; D may be TRBD1 (6 bases). CDR3 length equals 14 residues. Germline CDR1 and CDR2: SGDLS and YYNGEE. With 0 bases removed from V and 4 bases from J, the gap between germline ends came to 10 bases. CDR3 sequence: CASSVVDRSYGYTF. CDR3 nucleotides: TGTGCCAGCAGCGTAGTTGACAGGTCCTATGGCTACACCTTC.

This clone appeared a few times. V gene TRBV10-1 combines with J gene TRBJ1-1, with 7 bases aligning to TRBD1. The CDR3 is 12 residues long. V shed 6 bases and J 6 bases; nucleotides not matched to a gene: 4. In germline, CDR1 is WNHNN, CDR2 SYGVQD (reference sequence). DNA for the CDR3: TGCGCCAGCAGCAGGGGGTCCGCTGAAGCTTTCTTT. Its translation: CASSRGSAEAFF.

This clone was seen only once. The chain carries TRBV27 and TRBJ1-1, with TRBD1 identical over 12 bases. V dropped 2 bases and J dropped 4; count of bases not matched to a gene: 5. The germline gives CDR1 MNHEY, CDR2 SMNVEV (reference sequence). The CDR3 sequence is 16 residues long. This CDR3 is CASSLGTGGVSTEAFF. The CDR3 nucleotides are TGTGCCAGCAGTTTAGGGACAGGGGGCGTGAGCACTGAAGCTTTCTTT.

CDR3 in amino acids: CASSGVPETQYF. In DNA form, the CDR3 reads TGTGCCAGTTCAGGGGTTCCGGAGACCCAGTACTTC. The chain couples TRBV2 to TRBJ2-5, with D maybe TRBD1 (6 bases). Trimming shortened V by 9 bases and J by 5 bases, and 13 bases separated the two germline ends. The CDR3 covers 12 residues. CDR1 is SNHLY and CDR2 is FYNNEI in the germline V gene.

The rearrangement uses TRBV4-1 and TRBJ1-4; no definite D call. Germline assignment: CDR1 MGHRA and CDR2 YSYEKL. V was pared by 2 bases and J by 8 bases, with 15 bases between. This CDR3 is built from 15 residues. The chain's CDR3 is CASSQQAGNNEKLFF. In DNA, the CDR3 is TGCGCCAGCAGCCAACAGGCCGGGAATAACGAAAAACTGTTTTTT.

The gene calls are TRBV7-2 and TRBJ2-5; possible D gene TRBD2, 6 bases. The CDR3 sequence is 13 residues long. Germline CDR1 and CDR2: SGHTA and FQGNSA. V shed 4 bases and J shed 5 bases, with 11 bases lying between them. The CDR3 is CASSSSREETQYF. Written as DNA, the CDR3 is TGTGCCAGCAGCTCCAGCCGGGAGGAGACCCAGTACTTC.

V is TRBV2 and J is TRBJ2-7; the D call may be TRBD1 or TRBD2 (7 bases each). The germline CDR1 and CDR2 sequences are SNHLY and FYNNEI. This CDR3 spans 13 amino acids. Trimming took off 6 bases at V and 7 bases at J, with 16 bases between the two ends. CDR3 nucleotides: TGTGCCAGCAGCTGGGAGGGGGCGTCGGAGCAGTACTTC. It translates to CASSWEGASEQYF.

This clone was picked up one time. The chain couples TRBV27 to TRBJ2-2, with D perhaps TRBD1 or TRBD2 (5 bases each). Trimming took off 6 bases at V and 1 base at J, with 12 bases between the two ends. This CDR3 spans 15 amino acids. Germline V CDR1 and CDR2: MNHEY, SMNVEV (reference sequence). The CDR3 DNA reads as TGTGCCAGCAGACCCGGGACGAGGAACACCGGGGAGCTGTTTTTT. Translated, it gives CASRPGTRNTGELFF.

The chain is built from TRBV4-3 and TRBJ1-2, with a tentative D call TRBD1 (5 bases). V lost 3 bases, J lost 4 bases, and 18 bases lay in between. This CDR3 is built from 16 residues. CDR1 and CDR2 (germline): LGHNA, YSLEER. The CDR3 region has the DNA TGCGCCAGCAGCCAGAATCCGAAAGACAGCCGCTATGGCTACACCTTC. It translates to CASSQNPKDSRYGYTF.

This chain joins TRBV18 and TRBJ2-1; D is possibly TRBD2 (6 bases). The CDR3 consists of 16 residues. The ends were cut back, 6 bases at V and 0 bases at J, with 15 bases in the middle. Germline V gives CDR1 KGHSH, CDR2 LQKENI. The CDR3 loop is CASSPWEASSYNEQFF. Here the CDR3 DNA reads TGTGCCAGCTCCCCGTGGGAGGCTAGCTCCTACAATGAGCAGTTCTTC.

The table lists this clone with a few counts. J is TRBJ2-5 and V is TRBV2; TRBD1 is a possible D gene (6 bases). The V and J ends lost 4 bases and 4 bases respectively, with 13 bases between them. The CDR3 runs 14 residues. Germline CDR1 is SNHLY and CDR2 is FYNNEI. The DNA of the CDR3 is TGTGCCAGCAGTGTCAGGGGTCTTGGAGAGACCCAGTACTTC. Translating it yields CASSVRGLGETQYF.

The chain links TRBV7-9 to TRBJ2-2; D may be TRBD2 (6 bases). Germline V gene sequence: CDR1 SEHNR, CDR2 FQNEAQ (reference sequence). Trimming shortened V by 1 base and J by 3 bases, and 9 bases separated the two germline ends. The CDR3 contains 15 residues. CDR3 sequence: CASSLVGGYTGELFF. CDR3 in DNA: TGTGCCAGCAGCTTAGTCGGGGGTTACACCGGGGAGCTGTTTTTT.

V and J are TRBV7-2 and TRBJ2-7, with 7 bases aligning to TRBD2. The germline V gene has CDR1 SGHTA and CDR2 FQGNSA. V lost 0 bases and J lost 0; bases outside the gene matches: 2. CDR3 length: 15 residues. The CDR3 DNA is TGTGCCAGCAGCTTAGCGGGAGGGTACTCCTACGAGCAGTACTTC. Its translation: CASSLAGGYSYEQYF.

The chain is built from TRBV6-5 and TRBJ1-5; D call uncertain. Between the trimmed V and J ends, which lost 4 bases and 6 bases, there was a span of 16 bases. CDR1 is MNHEY and CDR2 is SVGAGI in the germline V gene. This CDR3 spans 15 amino acids. The CDR3 loop reads CASSSQPASGQPQHF. In DNA form, the CDR3 reads TGTGCCAGCAGTTCCCAGCCGGCGTCCGGTCAGCCCCAGCATTTT.

The chain couples TRBV7-2 to TRBJ2-1; TRBD2 might be the D (6 bases). Trimming took off 5 bases at V and 8 bases at J, with 16 bases between the two ends. The V gene's germline CDR1 is SGHTA and CDR2 FQGNSA. The CDR3 is made up of 14 amino acids. This chain's CDR3 is CASSLLVAVHEQFF. CDR3 DNA sequence: TGTGCCAGCAGCCTTTTAGTAGCGGTCCATGAGCAGTTCTTC.

The J gene is TRBJ2-2, the V gene TRBV19; tentative D call: TRBD1 (5 bases). The germline V gene encodes CDR1 LNHDA and CDR2 SQIVND (reference sequence). V was trimmed by 10 bases and J by 4 bases, leaving 16 bases between them. There are 14 residues in the CDR3. This CDR3 is CATYGPTVTGELFF. CDR3 bases: TGTGCCACTTACGGACCGACAGTCACCGGGGAGCTGTTTTTT.

This clone was observed a few times. The J gene is TRBJ1-2, the V gene TRBV27, with a possible D match to TRBD1 (6 bases). Trimming shortened V by 7 bases and J by 4 bases, and 16 bases separated the two germline ends. This CDR3 comprises 14 residues. The germline V gene encodes CDR1 MNHEY and CDR2 SMNVEV (reference sequence). CDR3 protein: CASKPLQGPYGYTF. The CDR3 DNA reads TGTGCCAGCAAACCTCTGCAGGGGCCCTATGGCTACACCTTC.

This chain connects TRBV5-1 to TRBJ2-3; 13 bases map to TRBD2. CDR3 length equals 14 residues. Trimming removed 5 bases from V and 6 bases from J; junction bases left unmatched: 3. Germline values: CDR1 SGHRS, CDR2 YFSETQ. The CDR3 is CASSELAGGDTQYF. The CDR3 coding sequence is TGCGCCAGCAGTGAACTAGCGGGAGGGGATACGCAGTATTTT.